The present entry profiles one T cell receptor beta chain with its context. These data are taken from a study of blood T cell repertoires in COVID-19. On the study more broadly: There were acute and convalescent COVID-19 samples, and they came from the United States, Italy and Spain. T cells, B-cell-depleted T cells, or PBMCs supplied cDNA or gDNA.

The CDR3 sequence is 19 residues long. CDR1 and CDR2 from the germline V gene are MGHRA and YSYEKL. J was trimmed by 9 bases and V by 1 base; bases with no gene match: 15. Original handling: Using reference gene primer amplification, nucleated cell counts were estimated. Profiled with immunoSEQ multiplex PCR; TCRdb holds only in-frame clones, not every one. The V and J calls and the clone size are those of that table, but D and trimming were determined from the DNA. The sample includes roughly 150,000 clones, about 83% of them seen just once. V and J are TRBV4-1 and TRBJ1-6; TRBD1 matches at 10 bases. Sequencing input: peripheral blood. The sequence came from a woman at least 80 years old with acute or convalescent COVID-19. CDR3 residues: CASSQGGGQGSSAVSPLHF. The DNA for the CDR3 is TGCGCCAGCAGCCAAGGGGGGGGACAGGGGTCTTCTGCGGTTTCACCCCTCCACTTT.